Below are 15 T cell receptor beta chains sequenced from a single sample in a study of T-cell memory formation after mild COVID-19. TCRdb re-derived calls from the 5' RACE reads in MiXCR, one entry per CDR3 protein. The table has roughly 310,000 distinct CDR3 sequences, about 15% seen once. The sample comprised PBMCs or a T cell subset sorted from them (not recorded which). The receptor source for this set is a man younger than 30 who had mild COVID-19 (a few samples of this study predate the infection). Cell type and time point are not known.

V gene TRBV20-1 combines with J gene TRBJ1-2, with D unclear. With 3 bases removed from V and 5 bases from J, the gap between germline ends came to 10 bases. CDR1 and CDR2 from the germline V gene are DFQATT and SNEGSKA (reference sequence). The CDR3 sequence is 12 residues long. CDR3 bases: TGCAGTGCTAGCCCGCCGTCGTATGGCTACACCTTC. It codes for CSASPPSYGYTF.

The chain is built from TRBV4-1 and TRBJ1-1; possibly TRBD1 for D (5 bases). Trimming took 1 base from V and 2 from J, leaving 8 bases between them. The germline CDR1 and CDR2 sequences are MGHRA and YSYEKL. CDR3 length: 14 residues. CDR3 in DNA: TGCGCCAGCAGCCAAGGGGGGGGTAACACTGAAGCTTTCTTT. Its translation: CASSQGGGNTEAFF.

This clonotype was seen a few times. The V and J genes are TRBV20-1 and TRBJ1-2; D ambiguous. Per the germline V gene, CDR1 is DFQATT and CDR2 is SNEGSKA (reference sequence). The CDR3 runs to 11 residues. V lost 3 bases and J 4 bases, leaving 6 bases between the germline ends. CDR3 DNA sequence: TGCAGTGCTAGGACTCCCTATGGCTACACCTTC. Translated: CSARTPYGYTF.

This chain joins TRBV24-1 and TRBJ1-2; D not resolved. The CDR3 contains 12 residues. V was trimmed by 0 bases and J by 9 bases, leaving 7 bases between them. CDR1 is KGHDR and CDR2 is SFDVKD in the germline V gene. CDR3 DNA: TGTGCCACCAGTGATTTGTACAGTCGCTACACCTTC. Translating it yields CATSDLYSRYTF.

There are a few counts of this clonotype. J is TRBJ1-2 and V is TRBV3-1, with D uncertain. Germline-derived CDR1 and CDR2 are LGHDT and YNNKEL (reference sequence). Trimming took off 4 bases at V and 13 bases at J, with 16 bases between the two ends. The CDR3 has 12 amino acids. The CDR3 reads CASSPSPGGPTF. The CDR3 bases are TGTGCCAGCAGCCCCAGCCCGGGTGGACCCACCTTC.

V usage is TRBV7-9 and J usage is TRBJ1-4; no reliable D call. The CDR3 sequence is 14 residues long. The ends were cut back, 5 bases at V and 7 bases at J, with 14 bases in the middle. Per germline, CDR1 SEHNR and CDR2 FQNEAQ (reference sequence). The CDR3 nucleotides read TGTGCCAGCAGCCCCCCCGGCGCTGGTGAAAAACTGTTTTTT. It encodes CASSPPGAGEKLFF.

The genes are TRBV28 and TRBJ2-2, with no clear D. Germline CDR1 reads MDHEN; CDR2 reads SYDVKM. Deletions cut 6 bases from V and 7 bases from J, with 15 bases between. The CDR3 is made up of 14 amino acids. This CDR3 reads CASSMTHSGGELFF. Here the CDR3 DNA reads TGTGCCAGCAGCATGACACATTCGGGCGGGGAGCTGTTTTTT.

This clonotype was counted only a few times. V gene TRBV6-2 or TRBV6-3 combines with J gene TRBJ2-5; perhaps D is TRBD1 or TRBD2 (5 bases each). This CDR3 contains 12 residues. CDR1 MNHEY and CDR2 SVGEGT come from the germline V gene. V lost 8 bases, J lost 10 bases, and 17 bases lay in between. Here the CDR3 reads CASRTPGPGQYF. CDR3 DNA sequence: TGTGCCAGCCGGACTCCAGGGCCCGGCCAGTACTTC.

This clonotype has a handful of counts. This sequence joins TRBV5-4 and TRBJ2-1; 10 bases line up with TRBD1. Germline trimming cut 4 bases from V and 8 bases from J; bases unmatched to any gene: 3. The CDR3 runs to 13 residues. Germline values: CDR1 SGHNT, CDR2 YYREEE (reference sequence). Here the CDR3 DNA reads TGTGCCAGCAGCGGGGACAGGGGAGATGAGCAGTTCTTC. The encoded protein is CASSGDRGDEQFF.

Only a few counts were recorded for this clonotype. CDR3 nucleotide sequence: TGTGCCACCAGCAGAGATCGGAGCAGAGGTGAAGCTTTCTTT. It translates to CATSRDRSRGEAFF. V gene TRBV15 combines with J gene TRBJ1-1, with D unclear. Germline V gene lookup returns CDR1 LNHNV and CDR2 YYDKDF (reference sequence). V was trimmed by 0 bases and J by 7 bases, leaving 12 bases between them. The length of the CDR3 is 14 residues.

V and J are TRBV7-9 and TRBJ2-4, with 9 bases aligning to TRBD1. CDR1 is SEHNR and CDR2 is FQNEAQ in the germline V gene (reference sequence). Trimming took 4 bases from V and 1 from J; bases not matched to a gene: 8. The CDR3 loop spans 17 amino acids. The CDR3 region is CASSSPQGAPAKNIQYF. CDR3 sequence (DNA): TGTGCCAGCAGCTCCCCACAGGGGGCGCCTGCCAAAAACATTCAGTACTTC. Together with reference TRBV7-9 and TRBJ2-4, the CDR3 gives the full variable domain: DTGVSQNPRHKITKRGQNVTFRCDPISEHNRLYWYRQTLGQGPEFLTYFQNEAQLEKSRLLSDRFSAERPKGSFSTLEIQRTEQGDSAMYLCASSSPQGAPAKNIQYFGAGTRLSVL.

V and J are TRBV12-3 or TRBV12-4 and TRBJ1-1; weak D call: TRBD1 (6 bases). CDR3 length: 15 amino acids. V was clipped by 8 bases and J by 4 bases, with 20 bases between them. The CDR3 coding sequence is TGTGCCAGCCGCCTCGGAGCGGGGGGCGGCACTGAAGCTTTCTTT. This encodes CASRLGAGGGTEAFF.

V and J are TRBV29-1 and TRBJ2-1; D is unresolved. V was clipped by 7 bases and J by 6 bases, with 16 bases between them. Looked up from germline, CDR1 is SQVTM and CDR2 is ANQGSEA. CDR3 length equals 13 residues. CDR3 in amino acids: CSGRTADANEQFF. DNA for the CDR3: TGCAGCGGGAGAACGGCCGACGCCAATGAGCAGTTCTTC.

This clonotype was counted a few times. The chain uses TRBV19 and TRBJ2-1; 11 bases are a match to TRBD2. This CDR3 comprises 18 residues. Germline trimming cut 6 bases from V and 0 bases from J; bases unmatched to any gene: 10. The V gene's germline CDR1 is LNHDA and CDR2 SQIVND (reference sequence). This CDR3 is CASSRLAGGLSSYNEQFF. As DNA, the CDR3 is TGTGCCAGTAGCCGTCTAGCGGGGGGTCTTAGCTCCTACAATGAGCAGTTCTTC.

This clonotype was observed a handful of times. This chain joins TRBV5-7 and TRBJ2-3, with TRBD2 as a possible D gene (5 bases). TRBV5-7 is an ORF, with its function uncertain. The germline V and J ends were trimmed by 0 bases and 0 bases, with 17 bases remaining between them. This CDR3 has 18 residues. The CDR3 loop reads CASSLDCLGLPSTDTQYF. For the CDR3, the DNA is TGTGCCAGCAGCTTGGACTGCCTCGGACTCCCTAGCACAGATACGCAGTATTTT.